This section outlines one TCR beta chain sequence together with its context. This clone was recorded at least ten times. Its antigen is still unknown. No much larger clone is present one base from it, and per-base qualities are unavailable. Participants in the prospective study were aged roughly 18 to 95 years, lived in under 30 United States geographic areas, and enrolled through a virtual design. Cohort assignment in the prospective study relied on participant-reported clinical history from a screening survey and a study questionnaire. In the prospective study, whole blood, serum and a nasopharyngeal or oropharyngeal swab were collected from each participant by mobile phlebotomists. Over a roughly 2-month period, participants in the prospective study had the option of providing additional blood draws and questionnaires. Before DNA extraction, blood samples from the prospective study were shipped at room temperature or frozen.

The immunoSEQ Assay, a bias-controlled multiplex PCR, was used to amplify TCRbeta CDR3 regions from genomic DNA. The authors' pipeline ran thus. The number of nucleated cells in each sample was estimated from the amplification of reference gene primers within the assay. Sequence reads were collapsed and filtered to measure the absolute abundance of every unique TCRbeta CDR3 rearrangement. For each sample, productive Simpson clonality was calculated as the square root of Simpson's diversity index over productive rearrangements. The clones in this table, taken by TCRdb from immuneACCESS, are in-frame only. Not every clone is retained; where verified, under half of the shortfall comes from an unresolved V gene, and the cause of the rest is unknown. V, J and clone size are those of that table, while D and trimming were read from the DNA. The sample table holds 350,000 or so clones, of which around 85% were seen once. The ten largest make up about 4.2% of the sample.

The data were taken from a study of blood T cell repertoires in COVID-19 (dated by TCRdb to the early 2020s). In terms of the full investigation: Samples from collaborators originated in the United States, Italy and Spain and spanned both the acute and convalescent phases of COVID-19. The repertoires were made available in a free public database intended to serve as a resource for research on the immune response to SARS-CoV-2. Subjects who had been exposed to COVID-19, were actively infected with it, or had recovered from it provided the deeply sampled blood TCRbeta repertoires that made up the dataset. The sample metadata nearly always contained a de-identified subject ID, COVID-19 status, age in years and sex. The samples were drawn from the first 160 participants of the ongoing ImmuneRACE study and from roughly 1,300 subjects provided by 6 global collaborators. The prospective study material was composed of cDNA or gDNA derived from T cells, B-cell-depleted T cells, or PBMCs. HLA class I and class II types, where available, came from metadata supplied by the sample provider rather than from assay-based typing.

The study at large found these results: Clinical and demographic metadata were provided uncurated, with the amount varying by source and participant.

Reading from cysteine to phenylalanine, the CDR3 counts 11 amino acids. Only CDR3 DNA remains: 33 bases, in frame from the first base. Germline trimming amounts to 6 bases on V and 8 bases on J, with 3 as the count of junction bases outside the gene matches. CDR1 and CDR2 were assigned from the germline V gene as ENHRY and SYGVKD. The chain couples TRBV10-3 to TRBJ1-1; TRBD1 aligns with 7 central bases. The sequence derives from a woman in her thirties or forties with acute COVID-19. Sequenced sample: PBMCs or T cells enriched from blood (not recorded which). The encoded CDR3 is CAIREDREAFF. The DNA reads TGTGCCATCAGGGAGGACAGGGAAGCTTTCTTT.